This T cell receptor beta chain was identified in a study of blood T cell repertoires in COVID-19 (TCRdb year 2020). Broadly, across the study: Samples from collaborators originated in the United States, Italy and Spain and spanned both the acute and convalescent phases of COVID-19. The prospective study material was composed of cDNA or gDNA derived from T cells, B-cell-depleted T cells, or PBMCs. The dataset comprised deeply sampled blood TCRbeta repertoires from subjects exposed to, actively infected with, or recovered from COVID-19. A freely available public database, intended as a resource for researchers studying the immune response to SARS-CoV-2, is where the repertoires were released. The samples were drawn from two sources: the first 160 participants of the ongoing ImmuneRACE study, and approximately 1,300 subjects contributed by 6 global collaborators. Sample metadata almost always included a de-identified subject ID, COVID-19 status, age in years and sex. Where available, HLA class I and class II types were taken from metadata supplied by the sample provider and were not determined by assay-based typing. Results and caveats for the whole study, not just this receptor: Clinical and demographic metadata were provided uncurated, with the amount varying by source and participant.

Samples from volunteer blood donors who had recovered from COVID-19 were contributed by a second Seattle source. Each collaborating institution followed its own protocols to collect whole blood in K2EDTA tubes. For TCRbeta analysis, collaborators shipped samples in one of three forms: frozen whole blood, isolated PBMCs, or DNA extracted from either of those sample types. TCRbeta CDR3 regions were amplified from genomic DNA by means of the immunoSEQ Assay, a bias-controlled multiplex PCR. On the study's bioinformatics: Within the assay, amplification of reference gene primers was used to estimate how many nucleated cells each sample contained. To quantify the absolute abundance of each unique TCRbeta CDR3 rearrangement, sequence reads were collapsed and filtered. Productive Simpson clonality was computed per sample as the square root of Simpson's diversity index over productive rearrangements. TCRdb limited this immuneACCESS table to in-frame rearrangements with V and J called. A share of clones is missing; checked studies link under half to unresolved V genes, and the rest is unexplained. The DNA gave D and trimming, while V, J and clone size come from that table. In all, the sample holds 200,000 to 300,000 clones, and about 89% of those were seen once. Of the sample, around 1.5% falls within the top ten clones.

To note about this clone: This receptor's antigen is unknown. Base qualities were left out, and no much larger clone turns up one base away.

The sequencing input was peripheral blood. The source is a woman aged 60-75 years who had recovered from COVID-19.

The CDR3 region: CASSGTPNSNQPQHF. Read as DNA, the sequence is TGTGCCAGCTCCGGGACTCCAAATAGCAATCAGCCCCAGCATTTT. The V gene is TRBV2 and the J gene is TRBJ1-5; a tentative D call is TRBD1 (5 bases match). Cut back by 8 bases and 0 bases, the V and J ends lie 14 bases apart. The CDR3, cysteine through phenylalanine, is 15 amino acids long. Only the CDR3 DNA stays, 45 bases, in frame from base 1. The germline V gene encodes CDR1 SNHLY and CDR2 FYNNEI.